The sequence of this T cell receptor (beta chain) was determined in a study of blood T cell repertoires in COVID-19. Overall study: Both acute and convalescent COVID-19 samples were obtained from the United States, Italy and Spain.

Sequenced by immunoSEQ multiplex PCR; TCRdb stores in-frame clones only, minus some. The sample lists some 240,000 clones, roughly 81% occurring once. Per germline, CDR1 KGHDR and CDR2 SFDVKD. Trimming stripped 9 bases from V and 8 bases from J, with 16 bases between. The CDR3 loop spans 13 amino acids. Recruits, aged about 18 to 100 years, lived in 24 US areas. This receptor was obtained from a woman between 45 and 65 years old who had been exposed to COVID-19. This chain joins TRBV24-1 and TRBJ2-1; a possible D gene is TRBD2 (5 bases). Input material: PBMCs or T cells enriched from blood (not recorded which). The CDR3, as DNA: TGTGCCACCGCCGGGGTCCAACAGTATGAGCAGTTCTTC. Encoded protein: CATAGVQQYEQFF.